Listed below are T cell receptor beta chains from one sample, sequenced in a study of cytomegalovirus exposure and HLA in healthy donors. Method: immunoSEQ multiplex PCR; TCRdb's copy keeps in-frame clones and lacks some. The table includes 45,000 to 65,000 clones, about two thirds detected once. Material: PBMCs. All receptors come from a woman aged 45-65 years in good health and CMV-seropositive. The CDR3 runs from the conserved cysteine through the conserved F or W. D genes are given only for firm matches. Clone size appears in some rows only: once, few, many, or a class for an expanded clone.

clone_size,v_call,d_call,j_call,cdr3_aa,cdr3_nt
once,TRBV10-3,TRBD1,TRBJ1-2,CAISDRTGGDYGYTF,TGTGCCATCAGTGACAGGACAGGGGGCGACTATGGCTACACCTTC
once,TRBV7-2,-,TRBJ1-6,CASSPREGGSPLHF,TGTGCCAGCAGCCCCCGGGAGGGAGGATCACCCCTCCACTTT
-,TRBV1,-,TRBJ2-2,CTSSQVSSGRATEGELFF,TGCACCAGCAGCCAAGTTTCCAGCGGGAGGGCCACAGAAGGGGAGCTGTTTTTT
-,TRBV2,-,TRBJ1-2,CASKSGTNYGYTF,TGTGCCAGCAAATCCGGGACAAACTATGGCTACACCTTC
few,TRBV27,-,TRBJ2-2,CASSRTGTGELFF,TGTGCCAGCAGTAGAACGGGAACCGGGGAGCTGTTTTTT
-,TRBV6-5,-,TRBJ1-1,CASSYSTQGHTEAFF,TGTGCCAGCAGTTACTCGACCCAGGGGCACACTGAAGCTTTCTTT
-,TRBV4-2,TRBD1,TRBJ2-7,CASSHPQGEMGRTYEQYF,TGTGCCAGCAGCCACCCGCAGGGGGAGATGGGCCGTACCTACGAGCAGTACTTC
-,TRBV5-6,TRBD2,TRBJ2-7,CASSFPSGGAIYEQYF,TGTGCCAGCAGCTTCCCTAGCGGGGGGGCTATATACGAGCAGTACTTC
once,TRBV7-3,-,TRBJ2-3,CASSPGFSSTDTQYF,TGTGCCAGCAGCCCAGGGTTCAGTAGCACAGATACGCAGTATTTT
-,TRBV5-1,-,TRBJ2-7,CASSSQGNEQYF,TGCGCCAGCAGCTCCCAGGGAAACGAGCAGTACTTC
-,TRBV28,-,TRBJ2-3,CASTAQGRYTQYF,TGTGCCAGCACCGCACAGGGGAGGTATACGCAGTATTTT
-,TRBV5-6,-,TRBJ2-7,CASSLLGDSSYEQYF,TGTGCCAGCAGCTTGCTCGGCGACTCCTCCTACGAGCAGTACTTC
-,TRBV15,TRBD2,TRBJ2-7,CATSRQAGVGSYEQYF,TGTGCCACCAGCAGACAAGCGGGAGTTGGGTCCTACGAGCAGTACTTC
-,TRBV7-2,TRBD1,TRBJ2-5,CASSGTRGLQETQYF,TGTGCCAGCAGCGGGACCAGGGGGCTCCAAGAGACCCAGTACTTC
-,TRBV19,TRBD2,TRBJ2-5,CASSQREEETQYF,TGTGCCAGTAGTCAACGGGAGGAAGAGACCCAGTACTTC
-,TRBV7-2,-,TRBJ2-3,CASSTFPRGSTDTQYF,TGTGCCAGCAGCACCTTTCCTCGGGGGTCCACAGATACGCAGTATTTT
-,TRBV7-9,-,TRBJ1-1,CASSLGNRRRSEAFF,TGTGCCAGCAGCTTAGGGAACCGGCGGAGGTCTGAAGCTTTCTTT
-,TRBV15,-,TRBJ1-2,CATTDTGTRGYTF,TGTGCCACCACAGATACAGGGACGAGGGGCTACACCTTC
once,TRBV20-1,-,TRBJ2-1,CSASLEGEQFF,TGCAGTGCTAGTTTGGAGGGTGAGCAGTTCTTC
-,TRBV7-9,-,TRBJ1-1,CASSRDTKRAFF,TGTGCCAGCAGCCGTGACACCAAGAGAGCTTTCTTT
-,TRBV15,-,TRBJ1-1,CATSVPPGNTEAFF,TGTGCCACCAGCGTACCCCCAGGGAACACTGAAGCTTTCTTT
once,TRBV7-6,TRBD1,TRBJ2-3,CASSRQPGQGADTQYF,TGTGCCAGCAGCCGACAACCGGGACAGGGAGCAGATACGCAGTATTTT
-,TRBV2,TRBD2,TRBJ2-7,CASRDPSGGLSYEQYF,TGTGCCAGCAGAGACCCTAGCGGGGGCCTTTCCTACGAGCAGTACTTC
-,TRBV5-6,-,TRBJ1-3,CASSLMTGASGNTIYF,TGTGCCAGCAGCCTAATGACAGGCGCCTCTGGAAACACCATATATTTT
-,TRBV19,-,TRBJ1-2,CASISPQAGNYGYTF,TGTGCCAGTATTAGTCCCCAAGCGGGTAACTATGGCTACACCTTC
-,TRBV6-5,-,TRBJ1-1,CASSHKRSFSSEAFF,TGTGCCAGCAGTCATAAACGGTCTTTTTCTTCTGAAGCTTTCTTT
-,TRBV5-8,-,TRBJ2-1,CASSFAGTYNEQFF,TGTGCCAGCAGCTTTGCGGGAACCTACAATGAGCAGTTCTTC
-,TRBV29-1,-,TRBJ2-7,CSVDGWGPPYEQYF,TGCAGCGTTGACGGGTGGGGGCCACCCTACGAGCAGTACTTC
-,TRBV28,TRBD1,TRBJ1-1,CASSLAGQGWTEAFF,TGTGCCAGCAGTTTAGCGGGACAGGGGTGGACTGAAGCTTTCTTT
-,TRBV25-1,-,TRBJ2-7,CAPNAGLPQTDGFNEQYF,TGTGCCCCCAACGCGGGGTTGCCTCAGACAGATGGTTTCAACGAGCAGTACTTC
-,TRBV28,-,TRBJ1-5,CASRRGSNQPQHF,TGTGCCAGCAGAAGGGGTAGCAATCAGCCCCAGCATTTT
-,TRBV18,TRBD1,TRBJ2-7,CASSPGTATEQQYF,TGTGCCAGCTCCCCCGGGACAGCTACGGAGCAGCAGTACTTC
-,TRBV5-1,TRBD1,TRBJ1-1,CASSLAQGYTEAFF,TGCGCCAGCAGCTTGGCACAGGGGTACACTGAAGCTTTCTTT
-,TRBV4-3,-,TRBJ1-6,CASSLGRGSPLHF,TGCGCCAGCAGCCTTGGGAGGGGTTCACCCCTCCACTTT
-,TRBV2,TRBD1,TRBJ1-2,CASSVKLTGDGYTF,TGTGCCAGCAGTGTAAAATTGACAGGGGATGGCTACACCTTC
-,TRBV6-1,TRBD2,TRBJ2-1,CASSILAGVDNEQFF,TGTGCCAGCAGCATCCTAGCGGGAGTCGACAATGAGCAGTTCTTC
-,TRBV6-4,TRBD2,TRBJ2-1,CASSVVAGLNNEQFF,TGTGCCAGCAGTGTAGTAGCGGGGTTAAACAATGAGCAGTTCTTC
-,TRBV7-3,TRBD1,TRBJ2-5,CASSRDRDEETQYF,TGTGCCAGCAGCCGGGACAGGGACGAAGAGACCCAGTACTTC
-,TRBV21-1,-,TRBJ2-5,CASSRRDSGYF,TGTGCCAGCAGCAGACGGGACAGCGGGTACTTC
few,TRBV15,TRBD1,TRBJ1-2,CATSTDRGEVYGYTF,TGTGCCACCAGCACAGACAGGGGGGAGGTTTATGGCTACACCTTC
once,TRBV11-3,-,TRBJ2-2,CASSLSRTGELFF,TGTGCCAGCAGCTTAAGCCGCACCGGGGAGCTGTTTTTT
-,TRBV27,TRBD1,TRBJ1-2,CASSAPGTGSRGYTF,TGTGCCAGCAGTGCTCCCGGGACAGGGTCGAGGGGCTACACCTTC